The 30 T cell receptor beta chains in this list originate from one sample, sequenced in a study of CD8+ T cells in alopecia areata. cDNA prepared by RNA extraction and subsequent reverse transcription served as the template for sequencing. Method: immunoSEQ multiplex PCR; TCRdb's copy keeps in-frame clones and lacks some. The sample contains about 97,000 clones, 35% to 45% of which appear only once. Sequencing was carried out using CD4+ T cells sorted from blood. Every receptor here comes from a human donor with alopecia areata.

This clone was seen more than once but under ten times. V is TRBV19 and J is TRBJ1-5, with D maybe TRBD1 (5 bases). Germline-derived CDR1 and CDR2 are LNHDA and SQIVND (reference sequence). The ends were cut back, 3 bases at V and 6 bases at J, with 6 bases in the middle. The CDR3 runs to 12 residues. CDR3 coding DNA: TGTGCCAGTAGTATCGGGGCTCAGCCCCAGCATTTT. Protein product: CASSIGAQPQHF.

The chain links TRBV28 to TRBJ2-5, with D perhaps TRBD1 (5 bases). CDR1 is MDHEN, CDR2 SYDVKM, per germline. There are 16 residues in the CDR3. V lost 7 bases, J lost 3 bases, and 21 bases lay in between. The CDR3 here is CASKTRRQGQKETQYF. In DNA, the CDR3 is TGTGCCAGCAAAACGAGGCGGCAGGGCCAAAAAGAGACCCAGTACTTC.

The chain carries TRBV28 and TRBJ1-1, with 7 bases that match TRBD1. Trimming at V came to 5 bases and at J to 4 bases, leaving 4 bases not matched to a gene. CDR3 length: 13 residues. Germline assignment: CDR1 MDHEN and CDR2 SYDVKM. CDR3 DNA sequence: TGTGCCAGCAGTGAGACAGGGCGCACTGAAGCTTTCTTT. Protein sequence: CASSETGRTEAFF. Together with reference TRBV28 and TRBJ1-1, the CDR3 gives the full variable domain: DVKVTQSSRYLVKRTGEKVFLECVQDMDHENMFWYRQDPGLGLRLIYFSYDVKMKEKGDIPEGYSVSREKKERFSLILESASTNQTSMYLCASSETGRTEAFFGQGTRLTVV.

This clone was seen a few times. The V call is TRBV7-9, the J call TRBJ2-1; the D gene is possibly TRBD1 (6 bases). V was shortened by 8 bases and J by 9 bases, with 11 bases between the two germline ends. From germline, CDR1 is SEHNR and CDR2 FQNEAQ (reference sequence). The CDR3 length is 11 residues. The CDR3 coding sequence is TGTGCCAGCGGGCAGGGGTTTGAGCAGTTCTTC. This encodes CASGQGFEQFF.

This clone came up a few times. The V and J genes are TRBV18 and TRBJ2-6; weak D call: TRBD1 (7 bases). Trimming removed 5 bases from V and 0 bases from J, with 14 bases in between. The germline CDR1 and CDR2 sequences are KGHSH and LQKENI. This CDR3 contains 17 residues. CDR3 coding DNA: TGTGCCAGCTCAGCGGGACAGCCCAGCTCTGGGGCCAACGTCCTGACTTTC. It codes for CASSAGQPSSGANVLTF.

This chain uses TRBV2 with TRBJ2-7, with D possibly TRBD1 on 5 matching bases. The CDR3 is 14 amino acids. Trimming stripped 5 bases from V and 5 bases from J, with 16 bases between. Germline CDR1 SNHLY, CDR2 FYNNEI. CDR3 region: CASSFQGFRDEQYF. The CDR3 bases are TGTGCCAGCAGTTTTCAGGGATTTCGGGACGAGCAGTACTTC.

As regards this clone: Other DNA variants within this sample encode the same CDR3. The chain's CDR3 is CAWSGRRNEQFF. The CDR3 coding sequence is TGTGCCTGGAGCGGACGCCGGAATGAGCAGTTCTTC. This sequence joins TRBV30 and TRBJ2-1, with D uncertain. Deletions cut 3 bases from V and 7 bases from J, with 10 bases between. CDR3 length: 12 residues. In germline, CDR1 is GTSNPN, CDR2 SVGIG (reference sequence).

This clone appeared a few times. This chain links TRBV6-5 with TRBJ1-2; maybe TRBD1 (6 bases). The CDR3 runs 13 residues. The germline V gene has CDR1 MNHEY and CDR2 SVGAGI. V lost 6 bases and J lost 2, with 10 bases in between. The CDR3 DNA sequence: TGTGCCAGCAGCCCGGGACAAAACTATGGCTACACCTTC. This gives the protein CASSPGQNYGYTF.

The V and J genes are TRBV29-1 and TRBJ1-1; a possible D gene is TRBD1 (6 bases). Germline CDR1 and CDR2: SQVTM and ANQGSEA. The CDR3 extends over 13 amino acids. The ends were cut back, 6 bases at V and 1 base at J, with 12 bases in the middle. The CDR3 nucleotides are TGCAGCGTCGAGGGGGGAGGGAACACTGAAGCTTTCTTT. It translates to CSVEGGGNTEAFF.

This sequence joins TRBV5-1 and TRBJ1-6; the D gene is possibly TRBD1 (6 bases). This CDR3 region has 15 residues. Trimming cost V 4 bases and J 6 bases, with 14 bases left between them. CDR1 and CDR2 from the germline V gene are SGHRS and YFSETQ. The CDR3 region is CASSPTGSINSPLHF. The DNA of the CDR3 is TGCGCCAGCAGCCCGACAGGCTCAATTAATTCACCCCTCCACTTT. The complete variable domain, with remaining parts taken from reference TRBV5-1 and TRBJ1-6, reads KAGVTQTPRYLIKTRGQQVTLSCSPISGHRSVSWYQQTPGQGLQFLFEYFSETQRNKGNFPGRFSGRQFSNSRSEMNVSTLELGDSALYLCASSPTGSINSPLHFGNGTRLTVT.

V is TRBV6-5 and J is TRBJ2-4; tentatively, D is TRBD1 or TRBD2 (5 bases each). Per germline, CDR1 MNHEY and CDR2 SVGAGI. Trimming removed 0 bases from V and 7 bases from J, with 10 bases in between. This CDR3 region has 14 residues. DNA of the CDR3: TGTGCCAGCAGTTACTCCGGGACCGGTAACATTCAGTACTTC. It translates to CASSYSGTGNIQYF.

The chain links TRBV14 to TRBJ2-2, with D maybe TRBD1 (5 bases). CDR1 is SGHDN, CDR2 FVKESK, per germline. The CDR3 loop spans 14 amino acids. V lost 4 bases to trimming and J lost 4 bases, with 10 bases between them. The CDR3 sequence: CASSLTGFTGELFF. CDR3 DNA sequence: TGTGCCAGCAGCCTAACAGGTTTCACCGGGGAGCTGTTTTTT. The variable domain in full, with the rest retrieved from reference TRBV14 and TRBJ2-2, is EAGVTQFPSHSVIEKGQTVTLRCDPISGHDNLYWYRRVMGKEIKFLLHFVKESKQDESGMPNNRFLAERTGGTYSTLKVQPAELEDSGVYFCASSLTGFTGELFFGEGSRLTVL.

This chain joins TRBV30 and TRBJ1-1; D is ambiguous. Germline V lookup: CDR1 GTSNPN, CDR2 SVGIG (reference sequence). V shed 4 bases and J shed 5 bases, with 17 bases lying between them. The CDR3 spans 14 residues. The CDR3 region is CAWKPNWGGTEAFF. CDR3 in DNA: TGTGCCTGGAAACCAAATTGGGGTGGGACTGAAGCTTTCTTT.

The chain uses TRBV7-2 and TRBJ2-7; 12 bases align to TRBD2. The ends lost 1 base at V and 0 bases at J; junction bases unmatched: 4. Germline V lookup: CDR1 SGHTA, CDR2 FQGNSA. This CDR3 contains 17 residues. This CDR3 is CASSLGTSGIFSYEQYF. In DNA, the CDR3 is TGTGCCAGCAGCTTAGGGACTAGCGGGATCTTCTCCTACGAGCAGTACTTC.

This sequence joins TRBV30 and TRBJ1-1, with D uncertain. CDR3 length: 15 amino acids. Germline V lookup: CDR1 GTSNPN, CDR2 SVGIG (reference sequence). With 0 bases removed from V and 4 bases from J, the gap between germline ends came to 15 bases. This chain's CDR3 is CAWSVGSGRGTEAFF. In nucleotides, the CDR3 is TGTGCCTGGAGTGTAGGATCGGGTCGTGGCACTGAAGCTTTCTTT.

The rearrangement uses TRBV23-1 and TRBJ1-5; D not certain. TRBV23-1 belongs to the ORF category, with a function that is uncertain. Trimming removed 7 bases at V and 0 bases at J, with 16 bases between. The CDR3 is 16 residues long. CDR3 protein: CASIAMWPDSNQPQHF. In DNA, the CDR3 is TGCGCCAGCATCGCAATGTGGCCAGATAGCAATCAGCCCCAGCATTTT.

Only one count was recorded for this clone. The rearrangement links TRBV29-1 to TRBJ2-5, with no clear D. The CDR3 spans 12 residues. Germline assignment: CDR1 SQVTM and CDR2 ANQGSEA. V was cut by 3 bases and J by 0 bases, with 5 bases left in between. Here the CDR3 DNA reads TGCAGCGTTGATAAGTACCAAGAGACCCAGTACTTC. This translates into CSVDKYQETQYF.

The chain carries TRBV30 and TRBJ2-7, with a tentative D call TRBD1 (7 bases). V lost 3 bases, J lost 2 bases, and 14 bases lay in between. This CDR3 comprises 14 residues. Germline values: CDR1 GTSNPN, CDR2 SVGIG (reference sequence). CDR3 in amino acids: CAWREGQIAYEQYF. CDR3 bases: TGTGCCTGGAGGGAGGGACAGATTGCCTACGAGCAGTACTTC.

This clone was seen just once. This chain links TRBV30 with TRBJ2-7, with TRBD1 identical over 8 bases. The CDR3 consists of 13 residues. The trim removed 2 bases at V and 2 bases at J, leaving 2 bases unmatched. Germline loops: CDR1 GTSNPN, CDR2 SVGIG (reference sequence). The CDR3 nucleotides are TGTGCCTGGAGTCCAGGGGGCCCCTACGAGCAGTACTTC. As protein: CAWSPGGPYEQYF. The whole variable domain, filled in from reference TRBV30 and TRBJ2-7, reads SQTIHQWPATLVQPVGSPLSLECTVEGTSNPNLYWYRQAAGRGLQLLFYSVGIGQISSEVPQNLSASRPQDRQFILSSKKLLLSDSGFYLCAWSPGGPYEQYFGPGTRLTVT.

The rearrangement links TRBV30 to TRBJ1-5; D might be TRBD1 (6 bases). Trimming pared 2 bases from V and 7 bases from J, leaving 12 bases between. The CDR3 extends over 13 amino acids. Germline V gene lookup returns CDR1 GTSNPN and CDR2 SVGIG (reference sequence). Written as DNA, the CDR3 is TGTGCCTGGAGTCCCCAGGGGATCCAGCCCCAGCATTTT. Translating gives CAWSPQGIQPQHF. The full variable domain, rest sourced from reference TRBV30 and TRBJ1-5, is SQTIHQWPATLVQPVGSPLSLECTVEGTSNPNLYWYRQAAGRGLQLLFYSVGIGQISSEVPQNLSASRPQDRQFILSSKKLLLSDSGFYLCAWSPQGIQPQHFGDGTRLSIL.

The CDR3 bases are TGTGCCAGCAGCGCAAGTCTTATGTTGGACACTGAAGCTTTCTTT. Translating gives CASSASLMLDTEAFF. The gene calls are TRBV9 and TRBJ1-1; D uncertain. CDR3 length: 15 residues. Germline V gene lookup returns CDR1 SGDLS and CDR2 YYNGEE. V was clipped by 3 bases and J by 3 bases, with 15 bases between them.

The V and J genes are TRBV5-6 and TRBJ2-7, with a possible D match to TRBD2 (7 bases). V was trimmed by 1 base and J by 1 base, leaving 9 bases between them. The length of the CDR3 is 14 residues. The germline V gene encodes CDR1 SGHDT and CDR2 YYEEEE. The CDR3 sequence: CASSLRGASYEQYF. CDR3 in DNA: TGTGCCAGCAGCTTGCGGGGGGCGTCCTACGAGCAGTACTTC. Full variable domain (remainder filled in from reference TRBV5-6 and TRBJ2-7): DAGVTQSPTHLIKTRGQQVTLRCSPKSGHDTVSWYQQALGQGPQFIFQYYEEEERQRGNFPDRFSGHQFPNYSSELNVNALLLGDSALYLCASSLRGASYEQYFGPGTRLTVT.

This clone showed up just once. The rearrangement uses TRBV7-2 and TRBJ1-5; TRBD1 is a possible D gene (5 bases). V was shortened by 5 bases and J by 1 base, with 12 bases between the two germline ends. This CDR3 has 15 amino acids. Looked up from germline, CDR1 is SGHTA and CDR2 is FQGNSA. The CDR3 loop is CASSVARASNQPQHF. The CDR3 DNA follows: TGTGCCAGCAGCGTCGCCAGGGCAAGCAATCAGCCCCAGCATTTT.

This clone was picked up a small number of times. This sequence joins TRBV18 and TRBJ2-5; D ambiguous. Trimming took off 6 bases at V and 2 bases at J, with 10 bases between the two ends. Germline CDR1 reads KGHSH; CDR2 reads LQKENI. CDR3 length: 13 amino acids. The CDR3 here is CASSQGYQETQYF. The CDR3 bases are TGTGCCAGCTCCCAAGGGTATCAAGAGACCCAGTACTTC. Complete variable domain (other parts from reference TRBV18 and TRBJ2-5): NAGVMQNPRHLVRRRGQEARLRCSPMKGHSHVYWYRQLPEEGLKFMVYLQKENIIDESGMPKERFSAEFPKEGPSILRIQQVVRGDSAAYFCASSQGYQETQYFGPGTRLLVL.

The chain combines TRBV30 with TRBJ2-3; maybe TRBD2 (5 bases). The V end was cut by 4 bases, the J end by 8 bases, with 16 bases between. From germline, CDR1 is GTSNPN and CDR2 SVGIG (reference sequence). This CDR3 has 13 residues. CDR3 bases: TGTGCCTGGACCCTACCACATCGGGGTACGCAGTATTTT. Translation gives CAWTLPHRGTQYF.

V is TRBV7-3 and J is TRBJ2-2; D is ambiguous. The CDR3 length is 16 residues. Per germline, CDR1 SGHTA and CDR2 FQGTGA. Trimming removed 5 bases at V and 6 bases at J, with 19 bases between. The CDR3 DNA follows: TGTGCCAGCAGCCTCGGCCGAGTTGGATTGTCCGGGGAGCTGTTTTTT. Its protein is CASSLGRVGLSGELFF.

This clone was detected once. J is TRBJ2-5 and V is TRBV9, with D maybe TRBD1 (6 bases). The CDR3 extends over 13 amino acids. The V end was cut by 0 bases, the J end by 3 bases, with 6 bases between. The germline V gene encodes CDR1 SGDLS and CDR2 YYNGEE. This CDR3 is CASSVDREETQYF. CDR3 nucleotide sequence: TGTGCCAGCAGCGTAGACAGGGAAGAGACCCAGTACTTC.

The V and J genes are TRBV29-1 and TRBJ2-3; 9 bases map to TRBD2. In germline, CDR1 is SQVTM, CDR2 ANQGSEA. The CDR3 loop spans 13 amino acids. V lost 5 bases to trimming and J lost 2 bases; unmatched junction nucleotides: 2. Here the CDR3 reads CSVRLAATDTQYF. CDR3 coding DNA: TGCAGCGTTCGACTAGCGGCCACAGATACGCAGTATTTT.

J is TRBJ1-4 and V is TRBV6-1, with D unclear. CDR1 MNHNS and CDR2 SASEGT come from the germline V gene. V was trimmed by 4 bases and J by 8 bases, leaving 14 bases between them. CDR3 length: 14 residues. The CDR3, as DNA: TGTGCCAGCAGTGTCACGGTGGCGACCGAAAAACTGTTTTTT. Amino acid sequence: CASSVTVATEKLFF.

The chain recombines TRBV6-5 with TRBJ2-7; 8 bases agree with TRBD2. The CDR3 has 14 residues. CDR1 and CDR2 from the germline V gene are MNHEY and SVGAGI. V dropped 10 bases and J dropped 0; count of bases not matched to a gene: 8. The CDR3 DNA follows: TGTGCCACCACGGCGGGGGGTAGCTCCTACGAGCAGTACTTC. Translating gives CATTAGGSSYEQYF.